The clone carrying this T cell receptor beta chain was observed a few times. What it binds is not known. The repertoire was sequenced with immunoSEQ multiplex PCR; TCRdb's copy has only in-frame clones and lacks some. The data show around 90,000 clones, about 89% seen once. Germline values: CDR1 LNHDA, CDR2 SQIVND (reference sequence). V dropped 3 bases and J dropped 11; count of bases not matched to a gene: 1. This CDR3 has 11 amino acids. The sample is drawn from a study of OX40 agonist ivuxolimab in advanced cancers. Whole-study context: Patients got intravenous ivuxolimab at 0.01 to 10 mg/kg every 2 weeks.

Autoimmune disease history or systemic immunosuppression excluded patients. Overall study results and limits: Expanded peripheral T cells had an undetermined antigen specificity.

The source material was CD4+ or CD8+ T cells sorted from blood, sampled in a trial of the OX40 agonist ivuxolimab. The source of this sequence is an adult with an advanced solid tumor such as melanoma, head and neck, liver or kidney cancer. The chain recombines TRBV19 with TRBJ1-1; 9 nucleotides align to TRBD1. The CDR3, as DNA: TGTGCCAGTAGTATTGGGACAGGGGCTTTCTTT. It is translated as CASSIGTGAFF.